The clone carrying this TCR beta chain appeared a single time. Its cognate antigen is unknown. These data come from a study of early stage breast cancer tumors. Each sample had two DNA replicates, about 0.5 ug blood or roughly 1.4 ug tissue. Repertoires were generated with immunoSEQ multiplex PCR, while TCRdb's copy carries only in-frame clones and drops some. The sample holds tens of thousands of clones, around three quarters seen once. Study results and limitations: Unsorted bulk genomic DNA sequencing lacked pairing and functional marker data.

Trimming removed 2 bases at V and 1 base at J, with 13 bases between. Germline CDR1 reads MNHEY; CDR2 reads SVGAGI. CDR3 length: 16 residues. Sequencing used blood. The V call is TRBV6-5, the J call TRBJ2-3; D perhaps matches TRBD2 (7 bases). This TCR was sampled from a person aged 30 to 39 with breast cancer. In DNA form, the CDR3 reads TGTGCCAGCAGTTACATTTGGGAGGGGGGCACAGATACGCAGTATTTT. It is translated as CASSYIWEGGTDTQYF.